A single sample is the source of the 29 T cell receptor beta chains below, sequenced in a study of blood T cell repertoires in COVID-19 (dated by TCRdb to 2020 to 2021). Libraries came from the immunoSEQ multiplex PCR assay. Entries here come from immuneACCESS through TCRdb and include only in-frame sequences with V and J called. Some clones fail to appear in such tables; in the studies checked, an unresolved V gene covers under half of the shortfall, and the cause of the remainder is unknown. This sample comprises 280,000 or so clones, around 87% of them detected only once. The ten largest account for 1.5% to 2% of the sample. The sample was PBMCs or T cells enriched from blood (not recorded which). These receptors all stem from a woman aged 18-35 years with acute COVID-19.

Only one count was recorded for this clone. This chain links TRBV7-2 with TRBJ1-4; TRBD1 agrees at 7 bases. Germline CDR1 reads SGHTA; CDR2 reads FQGNSA. This CDR3 is 13 amino acids long. V was pared by 5 bases and J by 8 bases, with 5 bases of the junction left unmatched. The CDR3 nucleotides read TGTGCCAGCAGCACGCAACAGGGGGAAAAACTGTTTTTT. As protein: CASSTQQGEKLFF.

The rearrangement joins TRBV11-2 to TRBJ2-7, with 7 bases matching TRBD1. From germline, CDR1 is SGHAT and CDR2 FQNNGV. The CDR3 runs 15 residues. The trim removed 0 bases at V and 3 bases at J, leaving 5 bases unmatched. This CDR3 reads CASSLEDRRGYEQYF. In DNA form, the CDR3 reads TGTGCCAGCAGCTTAGAGGACAGGCGAGGCTACGAGCAGTACTTC. The full variable domain, its missing parts supplied by reference TRBV11-2 and TRBJ2-7, is EAGVAQSPRYKIIEKRQSVAFWCNPISGHATLYWYQQILGQGPKLLIQFQNNGVVDDSQLPKDRFSAERLKGVDSTLKIQPAKLEDSAVYLCASSLEDRRGYEQYFGPGTRLTVT.

The chain joins TRBV29-1 to TRBJ1-2; 8 nucleotides agree with TRBD1. The CDR3 covers 11 residues. The V and J ends lost 8 bases and 8 bases, in that order; junction bases with no gene match: 7. Germline V lookup: CDR1 SQVTM, CDR2 ANQGSEA. The CDR3 coding sequence is TGCAGCTCAGGACAGGGAAGCGGCTACACCTTC. Its translation is CSSGQGSGYTF.

The chain employs TRBV19 and TRBJ1-5; D is perhaps TRBD1 (6 bases). CDR3 length: 16 amino acids. Germline CDR1 LNHDA, CDR2 SQIVND (reference sequence). V lost 2 bases and J lost 7, with 18 bases in between. Here the CDR3 reads CASSISSVTGTQPQHF. CDR3 in DNA: TGTGCCAGTAGTATATCTAGTGTAACAGGGACGCAGCCCCAGCATTTT.

The chain recombines TRBV9 with TRBJ2-7; the D gene is possibly TRBD1 (6 bases). Germline CDR1 is SGDLS and CDR2 is YYNGEE. Trimming shortened V by 0 bases and J by 6 bases, and 19 bases separated the two germline ends. CDR3 length: 16 residues. CDR3 sequence: CASSVGSSDRLPEQYF. CDR3 DNA sequence: TGTGCCAGCAGCGTAGGCTCCTCAGACAGGCTACCCGAGCAGTACTTC.

This chain joins TRBV5-1 and TRBJ1-5; 9 nucleotides align to TRBD1. This CDR3 region has 15 residues. V dropped 6 bases and J dropped 2; count of bases not matched to a gene: 6. From germline, CDR1 is SGHRS and CDR2 YFSETQ. CDR3 nucleotides: TGCGCCAGCACACTAACAGGGGGCCGCAATCAGCCCCAGCATTTT. Translating it yields CASTLTGGRNQPQHF.

As to this clone: Distinct nucleotide sequences in the sample also encode this CDR3. The rearrangement uses TRBV19 and TRBJ1-5, with D maybe TRBD1 (5 bases). The V gene lost 6 bases and the J gene lost 0 bases, with 9 bases spanning the gap. Germline V CDR1 and CDR2: LNHDA, SQIVND (reference sequence). The CDR3 contains 14 residues. DNA of the CDR3: TGTGCCAGTAGCCGACAGTATAGCAATCAGCCCCAGCATTTT. It codes for CASSRQYSNQPQHF. Filled out from reference TRBV19 and TRBJ1-5, the complete variable domain reads DGGITQSPKYLFRKEGQNVTLSCEQNLNHDAMYWYRQDPGQGLRLIYYSQIVNDFQKGDIAEGYSVSREKKESFPLTVTSAQKNPTAFYLCASSRQYSNQPQHFGDGTRLSIL.

The chain couples TRBV5-5 to TRBJ2-1; TRBD2 matches 10 bases. Trimming took 5 bases from V and 4 from J; bases not matched to a gene: 9. The V gene's germline CDR1 is SGHKS and CDR2 YYEKEE (reference sequence). There are 16 residues in the CDR3. Written as DNA, the CDR3 is TGTGCCAGCAGTGGTCTAGCGGGAGCGCTTTACAATGAGCAGTTCTTC. This translates into CASSGLAGALYNEQFF.

V is TRBV28 and J is TRBJ1-2; 7 bases map to TRBD1. J was trimmed by 8 bases and V by 5 bases; bases with no gene match: 17. Germline CDR1 and CDR2: MDHEN and SYDVKM. CDR3 length: 16 amino acids. CDR3 bases: TGTGCCAGCAGTAGCGTTATGGAACAGGGGCTAGTAGGCTACACCTTC. Amino acids: CASSSVMEQGLVGYTF.

The chain uses TRBV28 and TRBJ1-4; 10 positions match TRBD1. The CDR3 runs to 18 residues. The V gene's germline CDR1 is MDHEN and CDR2 SYDVKM. Trimming removed 3 bases from V and 8 bases from J; junction bases left unmatched: 15. CDR3 loop: CASSFSTGGASSGEKLFF. For the CDR3, the DNA is TGTGCCAGCAGTTTTTCGACAGGGGGCGCATCGAGTGGGGAAAAACTGTTTTTT.

The chain joins TRBV5-8 to TRBJ1-5, with 8 positions matching TRBD1. This CDR3 spans 17 amino acids. J gave up 0 bases and V 2 bases, and 7 bases lay outside the gene matches. CDR1 and CDR2 (germline): SGHTS, YDEGEE. CDR3 nucleotide sequence: TGTGCCAGCAGCTTTTACTCAGGGGGCTATAGCAATCAGCCCCAGCATTTT. This sequence encodes CASSFYSGGYSNQPQHF.

V is TRBV4-3 and J is TRBJ2-5; D is possibly TRBD2 (5 bases). CDR3 length equals 15 residues. CDR1 and CDR2 from the germline V gene are LGHNA and YSLEER. V gave up 0 bases and J gave up 5 bases, with 13 bases separating them. The CDR3 nucleotides read TGCGCCAGCAGCCAAGAAATAGGAGGTCGTGAGACCCAGTACTTC. As protein: CASSQEIGGRETQYF.

This clone appeared a few times. The chain recombines TRBV6-2 or TRBV6-3 with TRBJ2-3; D ambiguous. Per germline, CDR1 MNHEY and CDR2 SVGEGT. Trimming pared 1 base from V and 2 bases from J, leaving 4 bases between. CDR3 length: 13 amino acids. The CDR3 bases are TGTGCCAGCAGTTACTTCCTCACAGATACGCAGTATTTT. It translates to CASSYFLTDTQYF.

This clone came up once. The chain couples TRBV6-2 or TRBV6-3 to TRBJ2-7; tentative D call: TRBD2 (6 bases). V dropped 0 bases and J dropped 2 bases, with 11 bases sitting between them. CDR3 length: 15 residues. Germline V gene lookup returns CDR1 MNHEY and CDR2 SVGEGT. The CDR3, as DNA: TGTGCCAGCAGTTACTCTTCCGGGAGTGCCTACGAGCAGTACTTC. It specifies CASSYSSGSAYEQYF.

This sequence joins TRBV19 and TRBJ2-5, with 11 bases matching TRBD2. Germline-derived CDR1 and CDR2 are LNHDA and SQIVND (reference sequence). The CDR3 totals 15 residues. J lost 4 bases, V lost 5 bases, and 6 bases had no gene match. CDR3 sequence reads: CASSGLAGGLETQYF. DNA of the CDR3: TGTGCCAGTAGTGGATTAGCGGGAGGGCTAGAGACCCAGTACTTC.

J is TRBJ1-5 and V is TRBV3-1 (or the pseudogene TRBV3-2); D may be TRBD1 (6 bases). Germline CDR1 LGHDT, CDR2 YNNKEL (reference sequence). Trimming removed 4 bases at V and 4 bases at J, with 11 bases between. This CDR3 is built from 14 residues. The CDR3 sequence: CASSLTGPNQPQHF. In nucleotides, the CDR3 is TGTGCCAGCAGCCTTACAGGGCCTAATCAGCCCCAGCATTTT.

The chain couples TRBV6-7 to TRBJ2-1; D may be TRBD2 (6 bases). TRBV6-7 qualifies as an ORF whose function is uncertain. This CDR3 spans 15 amino acids. V dropped 3 bases and J dropped 0 bases, with 9 bases sitting between them. The CDR3 loop reads CASSYPAGSYNEQFF. The CDR3 nucleotides read TGTGCCAGCAGTTATCCAGCGGGCTCCTACAATGAGCAGTTCTTC.

Turning to this clone: Additional DNA sequences in this sample encode the identical CDR3. The chain joins TRBV10-3 to TRBJ2-3; D remains ambiguous. Germline V gene data show CDR1 as ENHRY and CDR2 as SYGVKD. The CDR3 length is 14 residues. V was pared by 0 bases and J by 1 base, with 5 bases between. The CDR3 reads CAISESPGTDTQYF. CDR3 nucleotide sequence: TGTGCCATCAGTGAGTCTCCTGGCACAGATACGCAGTATTTT.

In DNA form, the CDR3 reads TGTGCCAGCAGAAAACTCCTAGCGCAGAGCTACGAGCAGTACTTC. This gives the protein CASRKLLAQSYEQYF. This chain joins TRBV28 and TRBJ2-7, with TRBD2 as a possible D gene (6 bases). In germline, CDR1 is MDHEN, CDR2 SYDVKM. V lost 6 bases to trimming and J lost 3 bases, with 18 bases between them. The CDR3 length is 15 residues.

This rearrangement joins TRBV9 to TRBJ1-1, with D possibly TRBD1 on 6 matching bases. Germline values: CDR1 SGDLS, CDR2 YYNGEE. CDR3 length: 15 amino acids. Trimming pared 4 bases from V and 1 base from J, leaving 14 bases between. The CDR3 region has the DNA TGTGCCAGCAGCCCCGGGACATCCCCGAACACTGAAGCTTTCTTT. The encoded protein is CASSPGTSPNTEAFF.

The genes are TRBV4-2 and TRBJ1-1; 7 bases are a match to TRBD1. Germline V CDR1 and CDR2: LGHNA, YNFKEQ. This CDR3 contains 15 residues. V dropped 2 bases and J dropped 4; count of bases not matched to a gene: 7. Written as DNA, the CDR3 is TGTGCCAGCAGCCAACCAAACAGGGGAAGCACTGAAGCTTTCTTT. Translated: CASSQPNRGSTEAFF.

The rearrangement joins TRBV4-1 to TRBJ2-1; TRBD2 agrees at 14 bases. The V and J ends lost 2 bases and 6 bases, in that order; junction bases with no gene match: 6. The CDR3 consists of 17 residues. Germline CDR1 MGHRA, CDR2 YSYEKL. CDR3 amino acids: CASSQRGLAGASNEQFF. Here the CDR3 DNA reads TGCGCCAGCAGCCAACGGGGACTAGCGGGAGCATCCAATGAGCAGTTCTTC.

The V gene is TRBV18, the J gene TRBJ2-3; TRBD2 agrees at 10 bases. V lost 4 bases and J lost 2; bases outside the gene matches: 3. From germline, CDR1 is KGHSH and CDR2 LQKENI. This CDR3 has 15 residues. CDR3 coding DNA: TGTGCCAGCTCACGGCTAGCGGGGGACACAGATACGCAGTATTTT. It is translated as CASSRLAGDTDTQYF. Full variable domain (remainder filled in from reference TRBV18 and TRBJ2-3): NAGVMQNPRHLVRRRGQEARLRCSPMKGHSHVYWYRQLPEEGLKFMVYLQKENIIDESGMPKERFSAEFPKEGPSILRIQQVVRGDSAAYFCASSRLAGDTDTQYFGPGTRLTVL.

The chain links TRBV19 to TRBJ2-2, with TRBD2 matching over 7 bases. Germline loops: CDR1 LNHDA, CDR2 SQIVND (reference sequence). The ends lost 7 bases at V and 2 bases at J; junction bases unmatched: 7. The CDR3 contains 15 residues. CDR3 protein: CASTPGRTNTGELFF. The DNA for the CDR3 is TGTGCCAGTACCCCCGGGAGGACTAACACCGGGGAGCTGTTTTTT.

CDR3 sequence: CAWTSSGQLSDTQYF. The CDR3 DNA reads as TGTGCCTGGACTTCCTCGGGACAGCTCTCAGATACGCAGTATTTT. The rearrangement uses TRBV30 and TRBJ2-3; 7 bases agree with TRBD1. V lost 4 bases and J lost 4; bases outside the gene matches: 11. Germline assignment: CDR1 GTSNPN and CDR2 SVGIG (reference sequence). This CDR3 has 15 residues.

The gene calls are TRBV6-5 and TRBJ2-7; no clear D gene. The V end was cut by 3 bases, the J end by 7 bases, with 10 bases between. CDR3 length: 12 residues. The V gene's germline CDR1 is MNHEY and CDR2 SVGAGI. The CDR3 DNA follows: TGTGCCAGCAGTTATAGTTTCAAAGAGCAGTACTTC. Encoded protein: CASSYSFKEQYF.

The chain recombines TRBV5-4 with TRBJ2-2; 9 nucleotides match TRBD2. V dropped 3 bases and J dropped 1; count of bases not matched to a gene: 16. The CDR3 loop spans 20 amino acids. Germline assignment: CDR1 SGHNT and CDR2 YYREEE (reference sequence). CDR3 DNA sequence: TGTGCCAGCAGCTGGGAGCGGGGGGCATTTACCACCGAGAACACCGGGGAGCTGTTTTTT. Translation: CASSWERGAFTTENTGELFF.

The chain carries TRBV5-1 and TRBJ1-1; D is undetermined. CDR1 and CDR2 (germline): SGHRS, YFSETQ. With 4 bases removed from V and 4 bases from J, the gap between germline ends came to 11 bases. The CDR3 length is 13 residues. Written as DNA, the CDR3 is TGCGCCAGCAGCCCAACACGGGGCACTGAAGCTTTCTTT. Its translation: CASSPTRGTEAFF.

The chain combines TRBV15 with TRBJ2-5, with 7 nucleotides matching TRBD1. Germline V gene sequence: CDR1 LNHNV, CDR2 YYDKDF (reference sequence). This CDR3 is 16 amino acids long. The V gene end was trimmed by 2 bases and the J gene end by 1 base; junction bases not matched to a gene: 7. This CDR3 is CATSRYRDSSQETQYF. CDR3 DNA sequence: TGTGCCACCAGCAGATACCGGGACAGTTCCCAAGAGACCCAGTACTTC.